Presented here are 15 T cell receptor beta chains from one specimen sequenced in a study of T-cell memory formation after mild COVID-19. One entry per CDR3 protein, called by TCRdb with MiXCR from the 5' RACE reads. The table lists approximately 500,000 distinct CDR3 sequences, approximately 23% of them singletons. Sequencing was done on a sample of PBMCs or a T cell subset sorted from them (not recorded which). Source of these receptors: an adult woman who had mild COVID-19 (a few samples of this study predate the infection). Cell type and time point are not known.

The chain joins TRBV19 to TRBJ2-3; 12 nucleotides line up with TRBD2. V trimming: 1 base; J trimming: 0 bases; junction bases outside the gene matches: 8. CDR3 length: 19 amino acids. Germline CDR1 reads LNHDA; CDR2 reads SQIVND (reference sequence). As DNA, the CDR3 is TGTGCCAGTAGTATAGCCGGCCTAGCGGGAGGGTCTAGCACAGATACGCAGTATTTT. It is translated as CASSIAGLAGGSSTDTQYF.

This clonotype was seen only a few times. One end of the junction varies from germline; a read error may be responsible. J is TRBJ2-1 and V is TRBV7-9, with 12 bases matching TRBD2. Germline CDR1 is SEHNR and CDR2 is FQNEAQ (reference sequence). CDR3 size: 14 residues. CDR3 coding DNA: TGTGCCAGCAGCTCCCTAGCGGGGGGGGCGAACTCGATCTTC. Translated, it gives CASSSLAGGANSIF.

The rearrangement uses TRBV7-2 and TRBJ2-1, with a weak D call TRBD2 (6 bases). Trimming left V 3 bases short and J 0 bases short, with 9 bases between. The CDR3 extends over 15 amino acids. Germline CDR1 reads SGHTA; CDR2 reads FQGNSA. CDR3 protein: CASSFTGVSYNEQFF. The CDR3 DNA reads TGTGCCAGCAGCTTTACGGGGGTCTCCTACAATGAGCAGTTCTTC.

The chain couples TRBV4-2 to TRBJ2-3; D remains ambiguous. The CDR3 has 14 amino acids. Trimming cost V 2 bases and J 2 bases, with 8 bases left between them. Per the germline V gene, CDR1 is LGHNA and CDR2 is YNFKEQ. The CDR3 DNA sequence: TGTGCCAGCAGCCAATTGGAATCCACAGATACGCAGTATTTT. Translating gives CASSQLESTDTQYF.

The chain uses TRBV7-9 and TRBJ2-1; the match to TRBD2 covers 8 bases. Per the germline V gene, CDR1 is SEHNR and CDR2 is FQNEAQ (reference sequence). V was pared by 1 base and J by 5 bases, with 4 bases of the junction left unmatched. The CDR3 covers 15 residues. CDR3 sequence: CASSLGGTRHNEQFF. The DNA for the CDR3 is TGTGCCAGCAGCTTAGGTGGGACTAGACACAATGAGCAGTTCTTC.

Only a few counts were recorded for this clonotype. The chain recombines TRBV4-1 with TRBJ2-3, with 11 bases identical to TRBD2. The germline V gene encodes CDR1 MGHRA and CDR2 YSYEKL. CDR3 size: 15 residues. Trimming removed 3 bases from V and 8 bases from J; junction bases left unmatched: 7. CDR3 DNA sequence: TGCGCCAGCAGCCACGGGACTAGCGGACGGGGTACGCAGTATTTT. This codes for CASSHGTSGRGTQYF.

This clonotype turned up a few times. The rearrangement links TRBV7-9 to TRBJ2-1; TRBD2 aligns across 14 bases. Looked up from germline, CDR1 is SEHNR and CDR2 is FQNEAQ (reference sequence). Losses at the gene ends were 5 bases for V and 2 bases for J; bases not matched to a gene: 17. The CDR3 runs to 21 residues. The CDR3: CASSPSPGTSGSVRAYNEQFF. Written as DNA, the CDR3 is TGTGCCAGCAGCCCTAGCCCCGGGACTAGCGGGAGTGTAAGGGCCTACAATGAGCAGTTCTTC.

This clonotype was seen a handful of times. The chain couples TRBV20-1 to TRBJ2-1; possibly TRBD2 for D (6 bases). Germline CDR1 reads DFQATT; CDR2 reads SNEGSKA (reference sequence). This CDR3 has 19 amino acids. V lost 1 base and J 0 bases, leaving 22 bases between the germline ends. CDR3 coding DNA: TGCAGTGCTAGAGCCACTTTTAAACCGGGACTGGGCTCCTACAATGAGCAGTTCTTC. This sequence encodes CSARATFKPGLGSYNEQFF.

This clonotype showed up just a few times. V usage is TRBV5-6 and J usage is TRBJ2-3; 8 nucleotides align to TRBD2. J was trimmed by 2 bases and V by 0 bases; bases with no gene match: 5. Germline CDR1 reads SGHDT; CDR2 reads YYEEEE. The CDR3 has 16 amino acids. CDR3 residues: CASSLVSGGLTDTQYF. CDR3 DNA sequence: TGTGCCAGCAGCTTGGTCAGCGGGGGCCTCACAGATACGCAGTATTTT.

This clonotype occurred many times. This chain connects TRBV9 to TRBJ2-7; D is ambiguous. Germline assignment: CDR1 SGDLS and CDR2 YYNGEE. The V end lost 0 bases, the J end lost 10 bases, and 11 bases lay between the germline ends. The CDR3 spans 12 residues. The CDR3 is CASSVDPAIQYF. As DNA, the CDR3 is TGTGCCAGCAGCGTAGACCCAGCCATCCAGTACTTC.

This clonotype has only a few counts. The rearrangement links TRBV6-5 to TRBJ2-2, with 9 bases matching TRBD2. Germline V gives CDR1 MNHEY, CDR2 SVGAGI. This CDR3 contains 16 residues. V was clipped by 7 bases and J by 1 base; unmatched bases: 7. The CDR3 region is CASTDSGRGNTGELFF. CDR3 coding DNA: TGTGCCAGCACAGATAGCGGGAGAGGGAACACCGGGGAGCTGTTTTTT.

This clonotype was counted a few times. The chain employs TRBV10-3 and TRBJ2-3; 8 bases are shared with TRBD2. The CDR3 spans 18 residues. Trimming cost V 4 bases and J 2 bases; bases outside gene matches: 14. Germline CDR1 is ENHRY and CDR2 is SYGVKD. The CDR3 nucleotides read TGTGCCATCAGTGGATCGGATTTCGGGGGGGGGAACACAGATACGCAGTATTTT. Translating gives CAISGSDFGGGNTDTQYF.

The chain carries TRBV27 and TRBJ2-1; 7 bases line up with TRBD1. The junction had 5 bases not matched to a gene; V was cut back by 7 bases and J by 8 bases. Germline CDR1 and CDR2: MNHEY and SMNVEV (reference sequence). The CDR3 contains 12 residues. The CDR3 DNA sequence: TGTGCCAGCATATCAACAGGGGATGAGCAGTTCTTC. As protein: CASISTGDEQFF.

This clonotype was seen only a few times. The rearrangement uses TRBV5-1 and TRBJ1-1; D is perhaps TRBD1 (5 bases). There are 13 residues in the CDR3. V dropped 4 bases and J dropped 4 bases, with 11 bases sitting between them. Germline V gives CDR1 SGHRS, CDR2 YFSETQ. This CDR3 is CASSRDLSTEAFF. CDR3 DNA: TGCGCCAGCAGCCGGGACCTCTCCACTGAAGCTTTCTTT.

The chain combines TRBV6-5 with TRBJ2-7, with D perhaps matching TRBD1 (5 bases). The V gene lost 6 bases and the J gene lost 6 bases, with 12 bases spanning the gap. CDR1 is MNHEY and CDR2 is SVGAGI in the germline V gene. The CDR3 is made up of 12 amino acids. Here the CDR3 DNA reads TGTGCCAGCAGCGACAGACGGTCCGAGCAGTACTTC. It yields the protein CASSDRRSEQYF.